This TCR beta chain was recorded in a study of cytotoxic CD8 clonotypes in ibrutinib-treated CLL. Profiling relied on immunoSEQ multiplex PCR, and the TCRdb table lists in-frame clones only, not all of them. The repertoire holds about 32,000 clones, with about 70% as singletons. In germline, CDR1 is ENHRY, CDR2 SYGVKD. This CDR3 region has 15 residues. The V end was cut by 5 bases, the J end by 6 bases, with 19 bases between. The material sequenced was PBMCs, taken at disease progression, from a patient treated with ibrutinib. The genes are TRBV10-3 and TRBJ1-2; the D is unclear. The TCR sequence derives from a human donor with chronic lymphocytic leukemia. CDR3 sequence (DNA): TGTGCCATCAGTCATAGCCCCGGTCCTGTGGATGGCTACACCTTC. It is translated as CAISHSPGPVDGYTF.